This T cell receptor beta chain was recovered during a study of blood T cells in healthy people across ages. This clonotype was counted ten times or more. A minimum of 7 million PBMCs was isolated per sample. The second PCR ran roughly 6 to 11 cycles with a sample-barcoded 5' primer and J-beta primers. TCRdb reprocessed the 5' RACE reads with MiXCR, giving one entry per CDR3 protein. This sample has more than 450,000 distinct CDR3 sequences; approximately 26% occur once, and the top ten carry 3% to 4%. The CDR3 consists of 13 residues. Germline loops: CDR1 MGHRA, CDR2 YSYEKL. V lost 4 bases to trimming and J lost 6 bases, with 10 bases between them. The same data also contributed to another study, on T cells of mothers and their children. As that study records: Each mother gave over 8.5 million TCR beta CDR3 reads; each child, roughly 3.1 million.

The receptor's source is a boy aged 2 to 9 in good health. The V call is TRBV4-1, the J call TRBJ1-5; D is ambiguous. Sequenced input: blood. CDR3 amino acids: CASSLSNSQPQHF. The DNA of the CDR3 is TGCGCCAGCAGCCTCTCCAATTCTCAGCCCCAGCATTTT.